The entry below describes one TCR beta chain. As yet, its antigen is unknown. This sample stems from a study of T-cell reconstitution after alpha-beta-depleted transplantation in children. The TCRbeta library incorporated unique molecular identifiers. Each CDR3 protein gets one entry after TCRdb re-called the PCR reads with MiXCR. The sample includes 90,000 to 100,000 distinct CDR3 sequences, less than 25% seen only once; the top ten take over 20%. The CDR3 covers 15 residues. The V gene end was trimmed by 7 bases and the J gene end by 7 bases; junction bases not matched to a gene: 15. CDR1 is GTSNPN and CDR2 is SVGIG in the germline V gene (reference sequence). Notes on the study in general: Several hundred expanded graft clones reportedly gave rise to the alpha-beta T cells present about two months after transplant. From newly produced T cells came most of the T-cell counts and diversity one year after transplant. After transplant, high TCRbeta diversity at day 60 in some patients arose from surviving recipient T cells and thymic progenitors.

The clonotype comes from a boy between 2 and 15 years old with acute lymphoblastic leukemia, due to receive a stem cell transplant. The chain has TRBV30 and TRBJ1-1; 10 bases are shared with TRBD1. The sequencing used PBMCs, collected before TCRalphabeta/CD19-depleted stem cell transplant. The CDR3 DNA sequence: TGTGCCTCAACACTCACCCGGGACAGGGGAGTTGAAGCTTTCTTT. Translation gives CASTLTRDRGVEAFF.